The 16 T cell receptor beta chains presented below share a single source sample, sequenced in a study of beta chain features in type 1 diabetes. What was sequenced were expressed TCRB transcripts, since all of the isolated RNA had been reverse transcribed. Here immunoSEQ multiplex PCR was the method, and the copy in TCRdb shows in-frame clones only, minus some. There are about 150,000 clones in the sample; over 9% occur only once, and approximately 0.46% lies in the top ten. Study conclusions and caveats: Type 1 diabetes patients had moderately but significantly shorter TCRB CDR3s in all four CD4+ subsets.

The antigens for these receptors are not known. The sample was central memory CD4+ T cells from blood. The receptor set was obtained from a man aged 30 to 39 with type 1 diabetes.

There are a few counts of this clone. This chain links TRBV30 with TRBJ2-5; tentatively, D is TRBD1 (5 bases). The CDR3 loop spans 13 amino acids. Between the trimmed V and J ends, which lost 8 bases and 6 bases, there was a span of 19 bases. Per germline, CDR1 GTSNPN and CDR2 SVGIG (reference sequence). In DNA form, the CDR3 reads TGTGCCGGCCAGTCGTCAGGGCGAAAGACCCAGTACTTC. As protein: CAGQSSGRKTQYF.

This clone came up a few times. This chain uses TRBV21-1 with TRBJ1-5. TRBV21-1 is described as a pseudogene. CDR3 size: 19 residues. CDR3: CASSWRETDEPSSNQPQHF. CDR3 DNA: TGTGCCAGCAGCTGGAGGGAGACAGACGAACCTTCTAGCAATCAGCCCCAGCATTTT.

In this sample, this clone turned up a few times. The V gene is TRBV9, the J gene TRBJ1-2, with TRBD1 identical over 7 bases. J lost 0 bases, V lost 6 bases, and 2 bases had no gene match. The CDR3 totals 13 residues. CDR1 and CDR2 from the germline V gene are SGDLS and YYNGEE. CDR3 loop: CASNQGANYGYTF. The CDR3 nucleotides read TGTGCCAGCAACCAGGGGGCTAACTATGGCTACACCTTC.

The table lists this clone with a few counts. The chain combines TRBV11-3 with TRBJ2-3, with D unresolved. V gave up 5 bases and J gave up 6 bases, with 9 bases separating them. Per germline, CDR1 SGHNT and CDR2 YENEEA. CDR3 length: 12 amino acids. This CDR3 is CASSPDGDTQYF. In DNA form, the CDR3 reads TGTGCCAGCAGCCCCGACGGGGATACGCAGTATTTT. The variable domain in full, completed from reference TRBV11-3 and TRBJ2-3, reads EAGVVQSPRYKIIEKKQPVAFWCNPISGHNTLYWYLQNLGQGPELLIRYENEEAVDDSQLPKDRFSAERLKGVDSTLKIQPAELGDSAVYLCASSPDGDTQYFGPGTRLTVL.

The sample holds many counts of this clone. The chain employs TRBV7-9 and TRBJ1-5; D unclear. V gave up 1 base and J gave up 11 bases, with 12 bases separating them. CDR3 length equals 13 residues. Per germline, CDR1 SEHNR and CDR2 FQNEAQ (reference sequence). The CDR3 bases are TGTGCCAGCAGCTTAGATCTTGCATCGGCCCAGCATTTT. It translates to CASSLDLASAQHF. Supplemented by reference TRBV7-9 and TRBJ1-5, the full variable domain reads DTGVSQNPRHKITKRGQNVTFRCDPISEHNRLYWYRQTLGQGPEFLTYFQNEAQLEKSRLLSDRFSAERPKGSFSTLEIQRTEQGDSAMYLCASSLDLASAQHFGDGTRLSIL.

This clone was observed a handful of times. The chain couples TRBV7-9 to TRBJ2-2, with 11 bases lining up with TRBD2. Germline V gene sequence: CDR1 SEHNR, CDR2 FQNEAQ (reference sequence). The V and J ends lost 5 bases and 0 bases, in that order; junction bases with no gene match: 5. The CDR3 totals 17 residues. The CDR3 DNA reads as TGTGCCAGCAGCCCCGGACTAGCGGGCGCGAACACCGGGGAGCTGTTTTTT. This codes for CASSPGLAGANTGELFF. Complete variable domain (other parts from reference TRBV7-9 and TRBJ2-2): DTGVSQNPRHKITKRGQNVTFRCDPISEHNRLYWYRQTLGQGPEFLTYFQNEAQLEKSRLLSDRFSAERPKGSFSTLEIQRTEQGDSAMYLCASSPGLAGANTGELFFGEGSRLTVL.

This clone was found a few times. A junction boundary mismatches the germline segment, possibly from a read error. The chain employs TRBV7-7 and TRBJ2-1, with D possibly being TRBD1 (6 bases). CDR1 and CDR2 from the germline V gene are SSHAT and FNYEAQ (reference sequence). CDR3 size: 14 residues. CDR3 nucleotide sequence: TGTGCTAGCAGTCCGAAGGGGGAGAGGAGTGAGCAGTTCTTC. It yields the protein CASSPKGERSEQFF.

This chain links TRBV5-1 with TRBJ2-1; D is undetermined. The V gene's germline CDR1 is SGHRS and CDR2 YFSETQ. The CDR3 covers 14 residues. The V end was cut by 5 bases, the J end by 6 bases, with 15 bases between. CDR3 in amino acids: CASSAGVVSNEQFF. For the CDR3, the DNA is TGCGCCAGCAGTGCTGGAGTGGTGAGCAATGAGCAGTTCTTC.

In its sample, this clone was seen a few times. J is TRBJ1-5 and V is TRBV14; D unresolved. Germline values: CDR1 SGHDN, CDR2 FVKESK. The CDR3 runs to 14 residues. Trimming removed 4 bases from V and 9 bases from J, with 16 bases in between. CDR3 sequence (DNA): TGTGCCAGCAGCCTTTCTTTTGGCGAGGGGCCCCAGCATTTT. This sequence encodes CASSLSFGEGPQHF.

The chain links TRBV6-1 to TRBJ2-5; 12 positions match TRBD2. This CDR3 comprises 15 residues. Germline CDR1 and CDR2: MNHNS and SASEGT. J was trimmed by 3 bases and V by 1 base; bases with no gene match: 0. The CDR3 protein is CASSEGTSGEETQYF. CDR3 bases: TGTGCCAGCAGTGAAGGGACTAGCGGGGAAGAGACCCAGTACTTC.

The chain carries TRBV6-1 and TRBJ1-4; D gene uncertain. This CDR3 has 13 amino acids. In germline, CDR1 is MNHNS, CDR2 SASEGT. V was shortened by 11 bases and J by 4 bases, with 14 bases between the two germline ends. CDR3 DNA: TGTGCCTCAAACCCGTGGAGTAATGAAAAACTGTTTTTT. This codes for CASNPWSNEKLFF.

This clone was detected a few times. V usage is TRBV2 and J usage is TRBJ2-2, with a possible D match to TRBD2 (5 bases). The CDR3 is made up of 15 amino acids. The ends were cut back, 0 bases at V and 4 bases at J, with 9 bases in the middle. Germline CDR1 and CDR2: SNHLY and FYNNEI. CDR3 sequence reads: CASSEAQAVTGELFF. The DNA for the CDR3 is TGTGCCAGCAGTGAAGCACAAGCGGTCACCGGGGAGCTGTTTTTT.

This clone was detected a few times. Other DNA sequences of this sample code for an identical CDR3. The chain uses TRBV18 and TRBJ1-2; D is uncertain. The CDR3 is made up of 13 amino acids. CDR1 is KGHSH, CDR2 LQKENI, per germline. The V gene lost 2 bases and the J gene lost 3 bases, with 7 bases spanning the gap. CDR3 sequence reads: CASSPSGDYGYTF. The CDR3 DNA is TGTGCCAGCTCACCATCAGGCGACTATGGCTACACCTTC.

This chain joins TRBV7-2 and TRBJ2-7; TRBD2 matches at 11 bases. V dropped 4 bases and J dropped 3; count of bases not matched to a gene: 5. The CDR3 spans 15 residues. The germline V gene has CDR1 SGHTA and CDR2 FQGNSA. The DNA for the CDR3 is TGTGCCAGCAGCTCCTCCGGGACTAGCGGCTACGAGCAGTACTTC. Its protein is CASSSSGTSGYEQYF.

This clone has a handful of counts. This rearrangement joins TRBV6-5 to TRBJ2-4; 11 bases are a match to TRBD1. Germline assignment: CDR1 MNHEY and CDR2 SVGAGI. The length of the CDR3 is 16 residues. V lost 3 bases to trimming and J lost 6 bases; unmatched junction nucleotides: 7. CDR3: CASSYSGQGARNIQYF. The CDR3 DNA sequence: TGTGCCAGCAGTTATAGCGGACAGGGGGCGCGAAACATTCAGTACTTC.

This rearrangement joins TRBV7-7 to TRBJ2-7; 7 bases line up with TRBD1. CDR1 and CDR2 (germline): SSHAT, FNYEAQ (reference sequence). The CDR3 sequence is 13 residues long. CDR3 in amino acids: CASAQGVGNEQYF. The CDR3, as DNA: TGTGCTAGCGCTCAGGGGGTCGGTAACGAGCAGTACTTC.